This T cell receptor (beta chain) was captured in a study of control samples from healthy donors and cancer patients. This clone was observed a few times. CDR1 is KGHDR and CDR2 is SFDVKD in the germline V gene. CDR3 size: 15 residues. After removal of 5 bases from V and 4 bases from J, the junction contained 5 bases not matched to a gene. Sequencing used immunoSEQ multiplex PCR; TCRdb keeps in-frame clones, though not all of them. The sample comprises about 80,000 clones, more than 65% of which are singletons, and under 14% rests with the top ten. The source material was PBMCs. The rearrangement links TRBV24-1 to TRBJ2-1; 9 nucleotides agree with TRBD1. The receptor comes from a man aged 55 to 70 with head and neck cancer. The CDR3 coding sequence is TGTGCCACCAGTGGGGGACAGGGAAGTTACAATGAGCAGTTCTTC. Translating it yields CATSGGQGSYNEQFF.